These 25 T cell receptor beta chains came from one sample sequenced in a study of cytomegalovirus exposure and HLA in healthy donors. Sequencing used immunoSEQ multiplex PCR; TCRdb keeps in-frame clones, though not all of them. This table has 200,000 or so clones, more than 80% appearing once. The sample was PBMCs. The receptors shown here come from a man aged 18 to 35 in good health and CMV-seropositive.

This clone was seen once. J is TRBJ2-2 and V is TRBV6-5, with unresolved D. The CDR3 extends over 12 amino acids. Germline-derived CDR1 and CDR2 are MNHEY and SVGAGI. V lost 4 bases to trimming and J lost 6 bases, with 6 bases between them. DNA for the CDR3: TGTGCCAGCAGTTTCCTCGCCGGGGAGCTGTTTTTT. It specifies CASSFLAGELFF.

The CDR3 loop reads CASSPRLVGYNEQFF. The CDR3 DNA is TGTGCCAGCAGTCCAAGACTAGTGGGCTACAATGAGCAGTTCTTC. The chain carries TRBV11-3 and TRBJ2-1; D might be TRBD2 (6 bases). The CDR3 loop spans 15 amino acids. V was pared by 6 bases and J by 3 bases, with 15 bases between. Germline V gene data show CDR1 as SGHNT and CDR2 as YENEEA.

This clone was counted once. In DNA, the CDR3 is TGTGCCAGTTCAAAAGGAGCGGGAGCTTCCGAGCAGTACTTC. Translation: CASSKGAGASEQYF. The V and J genes are TRBV7-3 and TRBJ2-7, with 8 bases identical to TRBD2. With V trimmed by 9 bases and J by 6 bases, 13 bases remained unmatched. Germline lookup yields CDR1 SGHTA and CDR2 FQGTGA. There are 14 residues in the CDR3.

The CDR3 protein is CASSDTYTEAFF. CDR3 DNA: TGTGCCAGCAGCGACACGTACACTGAAGCTTTCTTT. The J gene is TRBJ1-1, the V gene TRBV28; unclear D gene. The V end was cut by 6 bases, the J end by 3 bases, with 8 bases between. The CDR3 loop spans 12 amino acids. CDR1 and CDR2 (germline): MDHEN, SYDVKM. Full variable domain (remainder filled in from reference TRBV28 and TRBJ1-1): DVKVTQSSRYLVKRTGEKVFLECVQDMDHENMFWYRQDPGLGLRLIYFSYDVKMKEKGDIPEGYSVSREKKERFSLILESASTNQTSMYLCASSDTYTEAFFGQGTRLTVV.

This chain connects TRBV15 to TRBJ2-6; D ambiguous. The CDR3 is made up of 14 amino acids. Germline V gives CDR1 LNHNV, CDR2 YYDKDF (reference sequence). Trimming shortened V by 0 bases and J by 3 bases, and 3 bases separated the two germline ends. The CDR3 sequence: CATSRDSGANVLTF. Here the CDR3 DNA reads TGTGCCACCAGCAGAGATAGTGGGGCCAACGTCCTGACTTTC.

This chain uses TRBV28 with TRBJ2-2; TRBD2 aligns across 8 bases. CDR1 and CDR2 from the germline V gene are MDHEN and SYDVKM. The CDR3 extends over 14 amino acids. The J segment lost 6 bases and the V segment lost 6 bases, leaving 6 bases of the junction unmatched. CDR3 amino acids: CASRPAGAAGELFF. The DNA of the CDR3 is TGTGCCAGCAGGCCAGCGGGAGCGGCCGGGGAGCTGTTTTTT.

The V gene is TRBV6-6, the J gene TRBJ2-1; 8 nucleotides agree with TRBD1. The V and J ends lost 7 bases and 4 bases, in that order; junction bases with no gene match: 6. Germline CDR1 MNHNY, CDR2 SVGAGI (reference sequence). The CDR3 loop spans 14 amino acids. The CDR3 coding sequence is TGTGCCAGCACCCCGGGACAGGTTTACAATGAGCAGTTCTTC. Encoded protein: CASTPGQVYNEQFF.

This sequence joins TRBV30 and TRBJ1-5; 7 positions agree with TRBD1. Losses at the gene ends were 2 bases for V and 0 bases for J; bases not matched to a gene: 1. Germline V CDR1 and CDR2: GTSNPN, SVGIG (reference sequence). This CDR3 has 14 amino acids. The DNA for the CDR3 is TGTGCCTGGAGTCGGGACAGTAGCAATCAGCCCCAGCATTTT. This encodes CAWSRDSSNQPQHF.

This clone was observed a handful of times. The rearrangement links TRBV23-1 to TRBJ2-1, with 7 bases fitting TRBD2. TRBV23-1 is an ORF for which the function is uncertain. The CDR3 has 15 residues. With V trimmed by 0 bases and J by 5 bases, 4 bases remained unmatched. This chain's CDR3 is CASSQSRLADNEQFF. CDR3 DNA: TGCGCCAGCAGTCAATCGCGCCTAGCGGACAATGAGCAGTTCTTC.

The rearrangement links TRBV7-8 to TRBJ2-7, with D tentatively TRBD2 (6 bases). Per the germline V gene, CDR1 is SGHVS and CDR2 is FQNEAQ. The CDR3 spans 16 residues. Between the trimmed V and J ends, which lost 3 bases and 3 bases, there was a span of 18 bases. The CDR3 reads CASSLGEGLGNYEQYF. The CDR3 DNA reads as TGTGCCAGCAGCTTGGGAGAGGGACTCGGAAACTACGAGCAGTACTTC.

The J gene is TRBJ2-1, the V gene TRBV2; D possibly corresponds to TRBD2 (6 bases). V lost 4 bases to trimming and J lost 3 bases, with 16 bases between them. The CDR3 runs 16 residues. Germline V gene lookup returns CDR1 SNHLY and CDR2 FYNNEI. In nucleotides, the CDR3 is TGTGCCAGCAGTGGGGCCGGGACTGCCGACTACAATGAGCAGTTCTTC. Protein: CASSGAGTADYNEQFF.

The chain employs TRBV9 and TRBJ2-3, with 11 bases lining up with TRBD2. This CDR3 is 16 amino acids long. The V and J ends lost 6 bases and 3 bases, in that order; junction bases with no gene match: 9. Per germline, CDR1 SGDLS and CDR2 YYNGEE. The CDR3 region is CASTLAGDTRTDTQYF. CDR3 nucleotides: TGTGCCAGCACACTAGCGGGAGATACGCGGACAGATACGCAGTATTTT.

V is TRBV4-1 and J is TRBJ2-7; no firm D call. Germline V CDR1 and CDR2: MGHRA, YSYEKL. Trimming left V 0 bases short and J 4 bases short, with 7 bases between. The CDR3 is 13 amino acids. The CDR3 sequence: CASSQDVRYEQYF. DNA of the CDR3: TGCGCCAGCAGCCAAGATGTGCGGTACGAGCAGTACTTC.

The CDR3 protein is CASSLRGGATQETQYF. CDR3 in DNA: TGTGCCAGCAGTTTACGGGGGGGGGCGACTCAAGAGACCCAGTACTTC. The chain joins TRBV28 to TRBJ2-5; 8 nucleotides agree with TRBD2. Germline-derived CDR1 and CDR2 are MDHEN and SYDVKM. The length of the CDR3 is 16 residues. Unmatched junction bases numbered 7, after V lost 2 bases and J lost 2 bases.

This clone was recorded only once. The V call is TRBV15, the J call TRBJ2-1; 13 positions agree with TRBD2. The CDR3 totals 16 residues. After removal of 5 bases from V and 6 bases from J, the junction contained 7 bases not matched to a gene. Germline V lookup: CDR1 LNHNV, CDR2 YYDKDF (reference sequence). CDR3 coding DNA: TGTGCCACCAGCCGAGGACTAGCGGGAGAAGGCAATGAGCAGTTCTTC. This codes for CATSRGLAGEGNEQFF.

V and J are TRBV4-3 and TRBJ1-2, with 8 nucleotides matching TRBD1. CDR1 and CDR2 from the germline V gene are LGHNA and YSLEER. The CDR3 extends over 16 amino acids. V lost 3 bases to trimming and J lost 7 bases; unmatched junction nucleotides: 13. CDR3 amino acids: CASSHNRGQGAGGYTF. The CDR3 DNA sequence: TGCGCCAGCAGCCATAACCGAGGTCAGGGGGCCGGTGGCTACACCTTC.

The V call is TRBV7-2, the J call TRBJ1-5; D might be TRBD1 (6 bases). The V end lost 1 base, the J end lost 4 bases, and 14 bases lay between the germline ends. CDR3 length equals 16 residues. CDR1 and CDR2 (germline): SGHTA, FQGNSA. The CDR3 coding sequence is TGTGCCAGCAGCTTAGTTTCGGGGGGCGAGAATCAGCCCCAGCATTTT. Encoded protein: CASSLVSGGENQPQHF.

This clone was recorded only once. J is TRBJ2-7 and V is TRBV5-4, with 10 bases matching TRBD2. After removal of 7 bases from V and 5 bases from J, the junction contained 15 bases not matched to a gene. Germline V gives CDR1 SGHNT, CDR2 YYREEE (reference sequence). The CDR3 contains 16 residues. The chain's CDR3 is CASGSGSLAGENEQYF. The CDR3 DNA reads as TGTGCCAGCGGTTCTGGGTCCCTAGCGGGAGAGAACGAGCAGTACTTC. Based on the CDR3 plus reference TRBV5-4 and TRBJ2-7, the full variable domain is ETGVTQSPTHLIKTRGQQVTLRCSSQSGHNTVSWYQQALGQGPQFIFQYYREEENGRGNFPPRFSGLQFPNYSSELNVNALELDDSALYLCASGSGSLAGENEQYFGPGTRLTVT.

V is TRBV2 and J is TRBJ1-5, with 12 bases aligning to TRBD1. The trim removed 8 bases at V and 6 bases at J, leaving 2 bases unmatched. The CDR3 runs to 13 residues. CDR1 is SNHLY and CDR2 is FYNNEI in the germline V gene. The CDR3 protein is CASEGQGAQPQHF. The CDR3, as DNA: TGTGCCAGCGAGGGACAGGGGGCTCAGCCCCAGCATTTT.

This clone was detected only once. The CDR3 bases are TGTGCCAGCAGCTTACGGACAGGGGGAGAGACCCAGTACTTC. This gives the protein CASSLRTGGETQYF. The gene calls are TRBV7-2 and TRBJ2-5; TRBD1 aligns across 10 bases. Germline trimming cut 2 bases from V and 4 bases from J; bases unmatched to any gene: 1. Per the germline V gene, CDR1 is SGHTA and CDR2 is FQGNSA. The CDR3 is 14 amino acids.

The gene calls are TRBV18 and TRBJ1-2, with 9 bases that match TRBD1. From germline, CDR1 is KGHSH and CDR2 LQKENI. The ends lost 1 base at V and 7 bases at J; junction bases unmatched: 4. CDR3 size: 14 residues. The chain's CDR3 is CASSPQGQGFGYTF. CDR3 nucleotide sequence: TGTGCCAGCTCACCACAGGGACAGGGTTTTGGCTACACCTTC.

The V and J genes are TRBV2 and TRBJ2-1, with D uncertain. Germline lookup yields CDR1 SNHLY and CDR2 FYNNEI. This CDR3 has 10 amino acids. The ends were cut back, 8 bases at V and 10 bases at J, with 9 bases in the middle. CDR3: CASVPGEQFF. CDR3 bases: TGTGCCAGCGTCCCCGGGGAGCAGTTCTTC.

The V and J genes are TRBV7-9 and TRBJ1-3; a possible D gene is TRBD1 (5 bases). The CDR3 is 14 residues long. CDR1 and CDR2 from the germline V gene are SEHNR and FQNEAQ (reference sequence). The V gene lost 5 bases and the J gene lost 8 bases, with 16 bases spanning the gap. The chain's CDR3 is CASSPLDKAYTIYF. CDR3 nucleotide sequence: TGTGCCAGCAGCCCATTGGACAAGGCGTACACCATATATTTT.

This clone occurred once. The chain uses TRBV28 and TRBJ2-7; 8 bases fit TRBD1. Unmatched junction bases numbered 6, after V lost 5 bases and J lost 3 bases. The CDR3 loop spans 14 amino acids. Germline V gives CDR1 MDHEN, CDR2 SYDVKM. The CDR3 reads CASSARDRIYEQYF. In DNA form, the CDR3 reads TGTGCCAGCAGTGCCCGGGACAGGATCTACGAGCAGTACTTC.

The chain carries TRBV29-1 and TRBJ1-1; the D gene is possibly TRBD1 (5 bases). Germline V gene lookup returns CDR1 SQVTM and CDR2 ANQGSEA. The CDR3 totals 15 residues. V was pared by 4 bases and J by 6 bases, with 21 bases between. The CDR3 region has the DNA TGCAGCGTTGGATTCGGGGGAGGTGGCAGCTCTGAAGCTTTCTTT. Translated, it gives CSVGFGGGGSSEAFF.